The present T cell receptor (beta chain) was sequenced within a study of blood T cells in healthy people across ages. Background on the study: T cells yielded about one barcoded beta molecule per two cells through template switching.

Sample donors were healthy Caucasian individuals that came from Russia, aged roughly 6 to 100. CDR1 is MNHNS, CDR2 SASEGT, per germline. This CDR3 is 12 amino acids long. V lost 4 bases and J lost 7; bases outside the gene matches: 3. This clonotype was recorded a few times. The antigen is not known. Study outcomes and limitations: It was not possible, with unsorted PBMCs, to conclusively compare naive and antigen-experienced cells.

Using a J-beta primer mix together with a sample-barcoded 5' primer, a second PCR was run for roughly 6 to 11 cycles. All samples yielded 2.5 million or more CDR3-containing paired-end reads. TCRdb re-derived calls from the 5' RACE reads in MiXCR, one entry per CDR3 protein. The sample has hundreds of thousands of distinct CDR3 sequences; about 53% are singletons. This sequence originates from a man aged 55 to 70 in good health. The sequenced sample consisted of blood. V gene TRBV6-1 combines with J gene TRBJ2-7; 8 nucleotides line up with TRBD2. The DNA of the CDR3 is TGTGCCAGCAGTGTAATAGCGGGGGAGCAGTACTTC. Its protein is CASSVIAGEQYF.